This is a list of T cell receptor beta chains from one sample in a study of OX40 agonist ivuxolimab in advanced cancers. Measured with immunoSEQ multiplex PCR; TCRdb has only the in-frame clones, and not every one. The repertoire holds 43,000 or so clones, with roughly 80% as singletons. The sequenced sample was CD4+ or CD8+ T cells sorted from blood, obtained in a trial of the OX40 agonist ivuxolimab. Every receptor here comes from an adult with an advanced solid tumor such as melanoma, head and neck, liver or kidney cancer. Each CDR3 is given with its conserved first and last residue. Fields, in order: V gene, J gene, CDR3 protein.

V: TRBV18; J: TRBJ2-2; CDR3: CASSPGQRMTGELFF
V: TRBV5-1; J: TRBJ1-2; CDR3: CASSFGGANYGYTF
V: TRBV2; J: TRBJ1-1; CDR3: CASSSLGTKSPEAFF
V: TRBV11-2; J: TRBJ2-1; CDR3: CASSLVKRTSGRGYNEQFF
V: TRBV14; J: TRBJ2-7; CDR3: CASSLKGGRRAVYEQYF
V: TRBV2; J: TRBJ2-1; CDR3: CASSVGGGLRYNEQFF
V: TRBV5-1; J: TRBJ2-3; CDR3: CASSFGLAGSGTDTQYF
V: TRBV19; J: TRBJ1-2; CDR3: CASSNPGQAKYGYTF
V: TRBV5-1; J: TRBJ2-7; CDR3: CASSRREGGARLPGDEQYF
V: TRBV9; J: TRBJ2-3; CDR3: CASSVSLAVSTDTQYF
V: TRBV18; J: TRBJ1-1; CDR3: CASSLNSGTVNTEAFF
V: TRBV2; J: TRBJ2-1; CDR3: CASKMEGRDEQFF
V: TRBV5-5; J: TRBJ1-1; CDR3: CASSQSPAEAFF
V: TRBV19; J: TRBJ1-2; CDR3: CASSIDSSRAYGYTF
V: TRBV18; J: TRBJ1-6; CDR3: CASSPRVGLANSPLHF
V: TRBV4-2; J: TRBJ2-3; CDR3: CASSQEAPPRTDTQYF